A selection of T cell receptor beta chains follows, all from one sample in a study of shared clonotypes between healthy human individuals. TCRdb's table, derived via immunoSEQ multiplex PCR, lists solely in-frame clones and lacks some. The sample shows approximately 2.5 million clones, approximately 93% of them seen only once. The specimen sequenced was naive CD4+ T cells from PBMCs. The receptors originated from a man aged 18 to 30 in good health. Some clones in this sample may be carry-over from other donors' samples. Each CDR3 is given with its conserved first and last residue. Each record gives: D gene, J gene, V gene, clone size, CDR3 DNA, CDR3 protein. The D gene is left open where the match is weak. Clone size appears in some rows only: once, few, many, or a class for an expanded clone.

d_call: TRBD1
j_call: TRBJ2-7
v_call: TRBV27
clone_size: NA
cdr3_nt: TGTGCCAGCAGTTCCCGGGACAGGGGCTACCCTGGGGAGCAGTACTTC
cdr3_aa: CASSSRDRGYPGEQYF

d_call: NA
j_call: TRBJ2-7
v_call: TRBV19
clone_size: NA
cdr3_nt: TGTGCCAGTAGTATAAGCTCAGGGGGGCCCTACGAGCAGTACTTC
cdr3_aa: CASSISSGGPYEQYF

d_call: NA
j_call: TRBJ1-4
v_call: TRBV28
clone_size: once
cdr3_nt: TGTGCCTCTATGACGGGAACTAATGAAAAACTGTTTTTT
cdr3_aa: CASMTGTNEKLFF

d_call: TRBD2
j_call: TRBJ2-1
v_call: TRBV11-1
clone_size: few
cdr3_nt: TGTGCCAGCAGCTTAGAGGGGACTAACTACAATGAGCAGTTCTTC
cdr3_aa: CASSLEGTNYNEQFF

d_call: NA
j_call: TRBJ1-4
v_call: TRBV27
clone_size: once
cdr3_nt: TGTGCCAGCAGTTCGACTCCTCTAGAGGAAAAACTGTTTTTT
cdr3_aa: CASSSTPLEEKLFF

d_call: NA
j_call: TRBJ2-7
v_call: TRBV2
clone_size: NA
cdr3_nt: TGTGCCACCGGCGCGGGCCGGTACGAGCAGTACTTC
cdr3_aa: CATGAGRYEQYF

d_call: TRBD1
j_call: TRBJ1-1
v_call: TRBV15
clone_size: NA
cdr3_nt: TGTGCCACCAGCAGAGCACAGGGGGCCGGTGAAGCTTTCTTT
cdr3_aa: CATSRAQGAGEAFF

d_call: NA
j_call: TRBJ1-1
v_call: TRBV5-4
clone_size: once
cdr3_nt: TGTGCCAGCAGCGATATCGGCAGGGTGAACACTGAAGCTTTCTTT
cdr3_aa: CASSDIGRVNTEAFF

d_call: NA
j_call: TRBJ1-5
v_call: TRBV5-6
clone_size: NA
cdr3_nt: TGTGCCAGCAGCCTCAGGACAGTCACTCAGCCCCAGCATTTT
cdr3_aa: CASSLRTVTQPQHF

d_call: TRBD1
j_call: TRBJ2-5
v_call: TRBV29-1
clone_size: NA
cdr3_nt: TGCAGCGTCGGACAGGGGGTGGAGACCCAGTACTTC
cdr3_aa: CSVGQGVETQYF

d_call: NA
j_call: TRBJ1-5
v_call: TRBV5-8
clone_size: NA
cdr3_nt: TGTGCCAGCAGGCCATCCACCCTCGGGACGCAAAATCAGCCCCAGCATTTT
cdr3_aa: CASRPSTLGTQNQPQHF

d_call: NA
j_call: TRBJ1-2
v_call: TRBV28
clone_size: NA
cdr3_nt: TGTGCCAGCAGTTTCCTTGGCAGGGCCTATGGCTACACCTTC
cdr3_aa: CASSFLGRAYGYTF

d_call: NA
j_call: TRBJ1-1
v_call: TRBV6-1
clone_size: NA
cdr3_nt: TGTGCCAGCAGTCCGTACAATATGAACACTGAAGCTTTCTTT
cdr3_aa: CASSPYNMNTEAFF

d_call: NA
j_call: TRBJ2-5
v_call: TRBV27
clone_size: NA
cdr3_nt: TGTGCCAGCAAACGGGGCGCAGAGACCCAGTACTTC
cdr3_aa: CASKRGAETQYF

d_call: NA
j_call: TRBJ2-5
v_call: TRBV29-1
clone_size: NA
cdr3_nt: TGCAGCGTTGAGGCAGCCTTAACCTACTTC
cdr3_aa: CSVEAALTYF

d_call: TRBD1
j_call: TRBJ1-2
v_call: TRBV6-1
clone_size: NA
cdr3_nt: TGTGCCAGCACCCAGGGACAGTCCTATGGCTACACCTTC
cdr3_aa: CASTQGQSYGYTF

d_call: TRBD2
j_call: TRBJ2-7
v_call: TRBV7-2
clone_size: NA
cdr3_nt: TGTGCCAGCAGCTTAGATGCGGGAGGGCCGTCCGAGCAGTACTTC
cdr3_aa: CASSLDAGGPSEQYF

d_call: TRBD1
j_call: TRBJ2-2
v_call: TRBV5-1
clone_size: NA
cdr3_nt: TGCGCCAGCAGTGTCGGGACAGGGGTCGGGGAGCTGTTTTTT
cdr3_aa: CASSVGTGVGELFF

d_call: NA
j_call: TRBJ1-5
v_call: TRBV6-4
clone_size: NA
cdr3_nt: TGTGCCAGCAGTGAAGGATACAATCAGCCCCAGCATTTT
cdr3_aa: CASSEGYNQPQHF

d_call: NA
j_call: TRBJ1-3
v_call: TRBV4-1
clone_size: NA
cdr3_nt: TGCGCCAGCAGCCAAGTCGGGGTCACTGGAAACACCATATATTTT
cdr3_aa: CASSQVGVTGNTIYF

d_call: NA
j_call: TRBJ1-3
v_call: TRBV5-1
clone_size: NA
cdr3_nt: TGCGCCAGCAGCTTGGCTCAGGGGACTGGAAACACCATATATTTT
cdr3_aa: CASSLAQGTGNTIYF

d_call: NA
j_call: TRBJ2-2
v_call: TRBV29-1
clone_size: NA
cdr3_nt: TGCAGCGCCCTGGGAGACACCGGGGAGCTGTTTTTT
cdr3_aa: CSALGDTGELFF

d_call: TRBD2
j_call: TRBJ2-1
v_call: TRBV7-9
clone_size: NA
cdr3_nt: TGTGCCAGCAGCTTGGGGACTAGCGGTTCCTACAATGAGCAGTTCTTC
cdr3_aa: CASSLGTSGSYNEQFF

d_call: TRBD2
j_call: TRBJ2-5
v_call: TRBV7-9
clone_size: once
cdr3_nt: TGTGCCAGCAGCTCAAGCGGGGGAGAGACCCAGTACTTC
cdr3_aa: CASSSSGGETQYF

d_call: NA
j_call: TRBJ1-1
v_call: TRBV5-4
clone_size: NA
cdr3_nt: TGTGCCAGCAGCTTAGTGAGCACTGAAGCTTTCTTT
cdr3_aa: CASSLVSTEAFF

d_call: NA
j_call: TRBJ1-1
v_call: TRBV18
clone_size: NA
cdr3_nt: TGTGCCAGCTCACGGGAGACAGGCACTGAAGCTTTCTTT
cdr3_aa: CASSRETGTEAFF

d_call: NA
j_call: TRBJ2-5
v_call: TRBV4-2
clone_size: NA
cdr3_nt: TGTGCCAGCAGCGGCGTTCGGGGGATGGGGGAGACCCAGTACTTC
cdr3_aa: CASSGVRGMGETQYF

d_call: NA
j_call: TRBJ1-1
v_call: TRBV7-3
clone_size: NA
cdr3_nt: TGTGCCAGCAGTGCAAACCTGGCGGGCACTGAAGCTTTCTTT
cdr3_aa: CASSANLAGTEAFF

d_call: NA
j_call: TRBJ2-7
v_call: TRBV19
clone_size: NA
cdr3_nt: TGTGCCAGTAGTACGGACTACGAGCAGTACTTC
cdr3_aa: CASSTDYEQYF

d_call: NA
j_call: TRBJ2-7
v_call: TRBV7-3
clone_size: NA
cdr3_nt: TGTGCCAGCAGCGTTTTCCCCCCCACCCCCCTACGATACGAGCAGTACTTC
cdr3_aa: CASSVFPPTPLRYEQYF

d_call: TRBD1
j_call: TRBJ2-5
v_call: TRBV6-5
clone_size: NA
cdr3_nt: TGTGCCAGCAGTTTCAGGGGGCGCGTGGAGACCCAGTACTTC
cdr3_aa: CASSFRGRVETQYF

d_call: NA
j_call: TRBJ1-5
v_call: TRBV7-9
clone_size: NA
cdr3_nt: TGTGCCAGCAGCCACACGGGGGGGATCGGTCATCAGCCCCAGCATTTT
cdr3_aa: CASSHTGGIGHQPQHF

d_call: TRBD2
j_call: TRBJ2-3
v_call: TRBV18
clone_size: NA
cdr3_nt: TGTGCCAGCTCACCACCGGGGACTAGCGGGAGTGGCTCGCAGTATTTT
cdr3_aa: CASSPPGTSGSGSQYF

d_call: TRBD1
j_call: TRBJ2-1
v_call: TRBV4-3
clone_size: NA
cdr3_nt: TGCGCCAGCAGCCAAGCTCCCGGGACAGCTTTCTACAATGAGCAGTTCTTC
cdr3_aa: CASSQAPGTAFYNEQFF

d_call: NA
j_call: TRBJ2-7
v_call: TRBV4-3
clone_size: once
cdr3_nt: TGCGCCAGCAGCCAAGAACTGGGACACCGGCAGTACTTC
cdr3_aa: CASSQELGHRQYF

d_call: NA
j_call: TRBJ2-1
v_call: TRBV12-5
clone_size: NA
cdr3_nt: TGTGCTAGTACTAGAGGGAGCTCCTACAATGAGCAGTTCTTC
cdr3_aa: CASTRGSSYNEQFF

d_call: TRBD2
j_call: TRBJ2-7
v_call: TRBV28
clone_size: NA
cdr3_nt: TGTGCCAGCCTTAGCGGGAGCCTTACCTACGAGCAGTACTTC
cdr3_aa: CASLSGSLTYEQYF

d_call: NA
j_call: TRBJ2-1
v_call: TRBV5-1
clone_size: NA
cdr3_nt: TGCGCCAGCAGCGAGGGAGTTGGCTACAATGAGCAGTTCTTC
cdr3_aa: CASSEGVGYNEQFF

d_call: TRBD1
j_call: TRBJ1-4
v_call: TRBV19
clone_size: NA
cdr3_nt: TGTGCCAGTAGTTCCCCCGGGACAGGGGGTGAAAAACTGTTTTTT
cdr3_aa: CASSSPGTGGEKLFF

d_call: TRBD1
j_call: TRBJ1-2
v_call: TRBV15
clone_size: NA
cdr3_nt: TGTGCCACCAGCACAAGACAGGGTGGCTTTGGCTACACCTTC
cdr3_aa: CATSTRQGGFGYTF

d_call: NA
j_call: TRBJ2-1
v_call: TRBV6-6
clone_size: NA
cdr3_nt: TGTGCCAGTTCCGGGACTTCCAGAGACAATGAGCAGTTCTTC
cdr3_aa: CASSGTSRDNEQFF

d_call: TRBD2
j_call: TRBJ2-1
v_call: TRBV18
clone_size: NA
cdr3_nt: TGTGCCAGCTCACACGGGAGGGGGGATGAGCAGTTCTTC
cdr3_aa: CASSHGRGDEQFF

d_call: TRBD2
j_call: TRBJ2-5
v_call: TRBV5-8
clone_size: once
cdr3_nt: TGTGCCAGCAGCCCCGGACTAGCGGACGAGACCCAGTACTTC
cdr3_aa: CASSPGLADETQYF

d_call: NA
j_call: TRBJ2-7
v_call: TRBV7-8
clone_size: NA
cdr3_nt: TGTGCCAGCAGCGCCATCGTGGGGTTCGAGCAGTACTTC
cdr3_aa: CASSAIVGFEQYF

d_call: NA
j_call: TRBJ2-7
v_call: TRBV23-1
clone_size: once
cdr3_nt: TGCGCCAGCAGTCAGCCGGGACTCCCGTTAGGGGGTTACGAGCAGTACTTC
cdr3_aa: CASSQPGLPLGGYEQYF

d_call: NA
j_call: TRBJ1-1
v_call: TRBV28
clone_size: NA
cdr3_nt: TGTGCCAGCACACATACTCCATGGCGGCTCCAGGGCACTGAAGCTTTCTTT
cdr3_aa: CASTHTPWRLQGTEAFF

d_call: TRBD2
j_call: TRBJ2-7
v_call: TRBV6-5
clone_size: NA
cdr3_nt: TGTGCCACCTCTGGAGGGACTAGCGGCCCTTACGAGCAGTACTTC
cdr3_aa: CATSGGTSGPYEQYF

d_call: TRBD2
j_call: TRBJ2-2
v_call: TRBV9
clone_size: NA
cdr3_nt: TGTGCCAGCAGCGTAGATGTCGTTCGGGGAGGGCGGAACGGGGAGCTGTTTTTT
cdr3_aa: CASSVDVVRGGRNGELFF

d_call: NA
j_call: TRBJ1-2
v_call: TRBV21-1
clone_size: NA
cdr3_nt: TGTGCCAGCAGCAAATCGAAAGGGGCCTCCCGGTATGGCTACACCTTC
cdr3_aa: CASSKSKGASRYGYTF

d_call: NA
j_call: TRBJ2-3
v_call: TRBV29-1
clone_size: NA
cdr3_nt: TGCAGCGTTTCGTCCGCCACAGATACGCAGTATTTT
cdr3_aa: CSVSSATDTQYF

d_call: TRBD2
j_call: TRBJ2-1
v_call: TRBV4-1
clone_size: NA
cdr3_nt: TGCGCCAGCAGCCAACCCCCGGGACTAGCGGGAGTGCAGTTCTTC
cdr3_aa: CASSQPPGLAGVQFF

d_call: NA
j_call: TRBJ2-1
v_call: TRBV7-3
clone_size: NA
cdr3_nt: TGTGCCAGCAGCTTACCCCCGACAGATGAGCAGTTCTTC
cdr3_aa: CASSLPPTDEQFF

d_call: TRBD1
j_call: TRBJ1-3
v_call: TRBV18
clone_size: NA
cdr3_nt: TGTGCCAGCTCGCCGACAGGGGGCGATGGAAACACCATATATTTT
cdr3_aa: CASSPTGGDGNTIYF

d_call: NA
j_call: TRBJ2-7
v_call: TRBV5-1
clone_size: NA
cdr3_nt: TGCGCCAGCAGCTTGGACCAGAGGAACTACGAGCAGTACTTC
cdr3_aa: CASSLDQRNYEQYF

d_call: NA
j_call: TRBJ2-7
v_call: TRBV27
clone_size: NA
cdr3_nt: TGTGCCAGCTGTACCTTGGGGGCGGGAGTCTACGAGCAGTACTTC
cdr3_aa: CASCTLGAGVYEQYF

d_call: NA
j_call: TRBJ2-7
v_call: TRBV9
clone_size: few
cdr3_nt: TGTGCCAGCAGCCAACATGACGGGAAAACCTACGAGCAGTACTTC
cdr3_aa: CASSQHDGKTYEQYF

d_call: TRBD2
j_call: TRBJ2-2
v_call: TRBV5-1
clone_size: NA
cdr3_nt: TGCGCCAGCAGCTTGATAACTAGCGGGAACACCGGGGAGCTGTTTTTT
cdr3_aa: CASSLITSGNTGELFF